This TCR beta chain was profiled in a study of OX40 agonist ivuxolimab in advanced cancers. Across the whole study: People in dose escalation had one of these cancers: hepatocellular carcinoma, melanoma, renal cell or head and neck cancer. Findings and caveats of the study: Circulating CD4+ and CD8+ T cells showed clonal expansion by week 6 at 0.1 to 3.0 mg/kg. A proportion of nonresponders additionally exhibited low normalized T-cell clonal expansion.

Concerning this clone: Its antigen is currently unknown. The same CDR3 can be traced to other DNA sequences in this sample.

Sequencing was performed with immunoSEQ multiplex PCR; in TCRdb, only in-frame clones are kept and a portion is missing. The sample gives about 35,000 clones, about 84% of which show up once; less than 25% is in the top ten. The CDR3 is made up of 14 amino acids. Germline CDR1 KGHSH, CDR2 LQKENI. V was trimmed by 2 bases and J by 5 bases, leaving 12 bases between them. Sequencing was performed on CD4+ or CD8+ T cells sorted from blood, taken in a trial of the OX40 agonist ivuxolimab. V usage is TRBV18 and J usage is TRBJ1-1; tentative D call: TRBD1 (5 bases). This receptor was identified in an adult with an advanced solid tumor such as melanoma, head and neck, liver or kidney cancer. CDR3 protein: CASSPGRGGTEAFF. The CDR3 bases are TGTGCCAGCTCACCAGGGCGGGGCGGGACTGAAGCTTTCTTT.